This paragraph covers one T cell receptor (beta chain) sequence. Its target is not known. The table came from immunoSEQ multiplex PCR; TCRdb's copy has only in-frame clones and leaves some out. The sample includes fewer than 200,000 clones, more than 90% of them seen just once. These data originate in a study of T cell responses to AZD1222 COVID-19 vaccine. About the study: Pooled samples include second doses given at about 4 or 12 weeks. Overall study results and limits: The CD4 TCRs associated with vaccination extended across spike and predominated at 160-218 and 743-854. White British donors predominated, females outnumbered males, and clonal diversity was possibly underestimated.

The V and J ends lost 1 base and 0 bases respectively, with 13 bases between them. The CDR3 runs to 18 residues. The germline V gene encodes CDR1 SEHNR and CDR2 FQNEAQ (reference sequence). The TCR was taken from an adult in good health. The chain links TRBV7-9 to TRBJ2-6; a possible D gene is TRBD1 (5 bases). The sequencing used peripheral blood, collected on day 0 of AZD1222 vaccination. The DNA for the CDR3 is TGTGCCAGCAGCTTAGAAGGGGTTATTACCTCTGGGGCCAACGTCCTGACTTTC. Residues: CASSLEGVITSGANVLTF.